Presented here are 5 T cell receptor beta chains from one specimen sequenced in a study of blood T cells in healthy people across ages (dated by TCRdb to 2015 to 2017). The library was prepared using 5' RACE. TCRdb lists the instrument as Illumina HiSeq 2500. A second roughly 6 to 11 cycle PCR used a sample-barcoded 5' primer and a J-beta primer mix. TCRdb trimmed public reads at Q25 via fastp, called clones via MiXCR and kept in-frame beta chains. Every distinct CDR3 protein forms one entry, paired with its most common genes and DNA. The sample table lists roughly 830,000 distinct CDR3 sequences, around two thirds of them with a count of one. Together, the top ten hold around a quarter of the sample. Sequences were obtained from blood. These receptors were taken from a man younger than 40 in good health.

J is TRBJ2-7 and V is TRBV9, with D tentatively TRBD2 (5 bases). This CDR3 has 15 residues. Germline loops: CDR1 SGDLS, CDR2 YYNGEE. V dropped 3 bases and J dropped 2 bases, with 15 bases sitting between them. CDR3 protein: CASSADDRETYEQYF. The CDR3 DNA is TGTGCCAGCAGCGCCGACGACCGGGAAACCTACGAGCAGTACTTC.

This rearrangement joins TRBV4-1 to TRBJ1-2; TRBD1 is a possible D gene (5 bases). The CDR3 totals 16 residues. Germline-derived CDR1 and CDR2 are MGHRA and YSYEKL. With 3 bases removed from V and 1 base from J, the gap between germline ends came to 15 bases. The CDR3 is CASSHRAGRDNYGYTF. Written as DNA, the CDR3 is TGCGCCAGCAGCCACCGGGCAGGGAGGGATAACTATGGCTACACCTTC.

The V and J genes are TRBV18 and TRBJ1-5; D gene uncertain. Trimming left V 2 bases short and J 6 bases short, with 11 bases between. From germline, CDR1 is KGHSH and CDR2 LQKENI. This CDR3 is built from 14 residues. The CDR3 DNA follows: TGTGCCAGCTCACCAGAGGGTGGCGGTCAGCCCCAGCATTTT. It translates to CASSPEGGGQPQHF.

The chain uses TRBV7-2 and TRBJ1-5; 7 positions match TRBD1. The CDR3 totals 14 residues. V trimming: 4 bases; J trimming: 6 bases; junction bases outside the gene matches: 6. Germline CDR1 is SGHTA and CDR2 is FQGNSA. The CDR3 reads CASSYTGATQPQHF. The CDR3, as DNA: TGTGCCAGCAGCTACACAGGGGCAACTCAGCCCCAGCATTTT. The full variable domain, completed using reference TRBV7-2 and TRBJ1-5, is GAGVSQSPSNKVTEKGKDVELRCDPISGHTALYWYRQSLGQGLEFLIYFQGNSAPDKSGLPSDRFSAERTGGSVSTLTIQRTQQEDSAVYLCASSYTGATQPQHFGDGTRLSIL.

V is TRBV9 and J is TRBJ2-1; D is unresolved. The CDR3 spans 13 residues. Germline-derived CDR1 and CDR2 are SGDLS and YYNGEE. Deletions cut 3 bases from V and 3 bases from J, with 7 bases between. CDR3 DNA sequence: TGTGCCAGCAGCGCTCCAGTCTACAATGAGCAGTTCTTC. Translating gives CASSAPVYNEQFF.